These 15 T cell receptor beta chains share one sample of origin, sequenced in a study of shared clonotypes between healthy human individuals. Repertoires were generated with immunoSEQ multiplex PCR, while TCRdb's copy carries only in-frame clones and drops some. The sample lists over a million clones; 65% to 75% were seen once. The material sequenced was memory CD4+ T cells sorted from blood. Subset given: CD45RA-negative fraction. These receptors were collected from a man aged 18 to 30 in good health.

The chain couples TRBV5-1 to TRBJ1-1; no firm D call. The CDR3 has 15 amino acids. Germline lookup yields CDR1 SGHRS and CDR2 YFSETQ. Trimming shortened V by 6 bases and J by 0 bases, and 15 bases separated the two germline ends. CDR3 bases: TGCGCCAGCAAAAACCCAGACATATTGAACACTGAAGCTTTCTTT. Translation: CASKNPDILNTEAFF.

To note about this clone: The junction shows a germline mismatch at one end, possibly a read error. This rearrangement joins TRBV7-7 to TRBJ2-1; no clear D. The CDR3 runs 17 residues. Germline-derived CDR1 and CDR2 are SSHAT and FNYEAQ (reference sequence). CDR3 nucleotide sequence: TGTGCTAGCAGCGCTCACCCCCTGCAGTATGGATACAATGAGCAGTTCTTC. Protein product: CASSAHPLQYGYNEQFF.

This clone was seen a single time. The chain couples TRBV2 to TRBJ2-1; TRBD1 or TRBD2 may be the D gene (5 bases each). Trimming shortened V by 6 bases and J by 2 bases, and 5 bases separated the two germline ends. From germline, CDR1 is SNHLY and CDR2 FYNNEI. The CDR3 covers 12 residues. DNA for the CDR3: TGTGCCAGCAGGGGACCCTACAATGAGCAGTTCTTC. Protein: CASRGPYNEQFF.

The chain is built from TRBV7-2 and TRBJ2-2; weak D call: TRBD1 (5 bases). Deletions cut 0 bases from V and 3 bases from J, with 5 bases between. The CDR3 has 14 amino acids. The germline V gene encodes CDR1 SGHTA and CDR2 FQGNSA. Written as DNA, the CDR3 is TGTGCCAGCAGCTTAGCGGGGCACACCGGGGAGCTGTTTTTT. It specifies CASSLAGHTGELFF.

This clone was found a few times. Additional DNA sequences in this sample encode the identical CDR3. This chain joins TRBV28 and TRBJ1-5; D may be TRBD1 (5 bases). CDR1 is MDHEN and CDR2 is SYDVKM in the germline V gene. The CDR3 is 13 residues long. Trimming stripped 3 bases from V and 6 bases from J, with 9 bases between. In DNA form, the CDR3 reads TGTGCCAGCAGTTTGGGGGTACGTCAGCCCCAGCATTTT. Its translation is CASSLGVRQPQHF.

The chain employs TRBV5-6 and TRBJ1-5, with 10 bases fitting TRBD1. Germline values: CDR1 SGHDT, CDR2 YYEEEE. CDR3 size: 13 residues. V lost 7 bases and J lost 7; bases outside the gene matches: 5. The CDR3 reads CASGDRGGQPQHF. The CDR3 DNA is TGTGCCAGCGGGGACAGGGGAGGACAGCCCCAGCATTTT.

The J gene is TRBJ2-7, the V gene TRBV5-8; 9 bases match TRBD1. Germline lookup yields CDR1 SGHTS and CDR2 YDEGEE. This CDR3 is 16 amino acids long. After removal of 4 bases from V and 4 bases from J, the junction contained 12 bases not matched to a gene. This CDR3 reads CASSPGRDRVFYEQYF. In DNA, the CDR3 is TGTGCCAGCAGCCCTGGCCGGGACAGGGTCTTTTACGAGCAGTACTTC.

The CDR3 reads CASRQGHDEQYF. The CDR3 DNA follows: TGCGCCAGCAGGCAGGGGCACGACGAGCAGTACTTC. The chain carries TRBV5-1 and TRBJ2-7; D perhaps matches TRBD1 (6 bases). This CDR3 spans 12 amino acids. Deletions cut 5 bases from V and 5 bases from J, with 11 bases between. Germline loops: CDR1 SGHRS, CDR2 YFSETQ.

The chain carries TRBV9 and TRBJ2-2; TRBD1 matches 10 bases. The junction had 11 bases not matched to a gene; V was cut back by 5 bases and J by 4 bases. Germline V lookup: CDR1 SGDLS, CDR2 YYNGEE. This CDR3 comprises 17 residues. CDR3 DNA: TGTGCCAGCAGTCCCCGTCCGGGACAGGGGAGCACCGGGGAGCTGTTTTTT. This codes for CASSPRPGQGSTGELFF.

The chain is built from TRBV30 and TRBJ1-2; D remains unclear. CDR3 length: 12 residues. With 0 bases removed from V and 4 bases from J, the gap between germline ends came to 6 bases. Per the germline V gene, CDR1 is GTSNPN and CDR2 is SVGIG (reference sequence). The CDR3 loop is CAWSVQIYGYTF. CDR3 sequence (DNA): TGTGCCTGGAGTGTCCAGATCTATGGCTACACCTTC.

This clone has at least ten counts. V gene TRBV7-6 combines with J gene TRBJ2-7; 8 bases are shared with TRBD1. This CDR3 comprises 12 residues. CDR1 is SGHVS and CDR2 is FNYEAQ in the germline V gene. The junction had 3 bases not matched to a gene; V was cut back by 6 bases and J by 5 bases. CDR3 DNA: TGTGCCAGCAGTGAACAGGGGGACGAGCAGTACTTC. Protein: CASSEQGDEQYF.

The gene calls are TRBV4-1 and TRBJ2-2, with a possible D match to TRBD2 (5 bases). V shed 2 bases and J shed 0 bases, with 10 bases lying between them. Germline CDR1 is MGHRA and CDR2 is YSYEKL. This CDR3 is built from 16 residues. The CDR3 reads CASSQRPGANTGELFF. CDR3 in DNA: TGCGCCAGCAGCCAACGGCCCGGGGCGAACACCGGGGAGCTGTTTTTT.

The V call is TRBV6-1, the J call TRBJ1-2; D unclear. The CDR3 extends over 12 amino acids. Germline lookup yields CDR1 MNHNS and CDR2 SASEGT. Between the trimmed V and J ends, which lost 4 bases and 1 base, there was a span of 4 bases. The CDR3: CASSGVNYGYTF. CDR3 in DNA: TGTGCCAGCAGTGGGGTTAACTATGGCTACACCTTC.

The V call is TRBV9, the J call TRBJ2-7; D tentatively reads TRBD1 or TRBD2 (5 bases each). The CDR3 has 13 amino acids. Germline V gene data show CDR1 as SGDLS and CDR2 as YYNGEE. Trimming left V 4 bases short and J 5 bases short, with 13 bases between. The CDR3 nucleotides read TGTGCCAGCAGCCCCGAGGGGTGGCACGAGCAGTACTTC. Translation: CASSPEGWHEQYF.

The rearrangement joins TRBV29-1 to TRBJ2-5; D is possibly TRBD2 (6 bases). Germline CDR1 and CDR2: SQVTM and ANQGSEA. V lost 7 bases and J lost 11, with 23 bases in between. This CDR3 has 13 residues. The CDR3 sequence: CSASRDFGGEQYF. Written as DNA, the CDR3 is TGCAGCGCCTCCCGGGACTTCGGAGGTGAGCAGTACTTC.